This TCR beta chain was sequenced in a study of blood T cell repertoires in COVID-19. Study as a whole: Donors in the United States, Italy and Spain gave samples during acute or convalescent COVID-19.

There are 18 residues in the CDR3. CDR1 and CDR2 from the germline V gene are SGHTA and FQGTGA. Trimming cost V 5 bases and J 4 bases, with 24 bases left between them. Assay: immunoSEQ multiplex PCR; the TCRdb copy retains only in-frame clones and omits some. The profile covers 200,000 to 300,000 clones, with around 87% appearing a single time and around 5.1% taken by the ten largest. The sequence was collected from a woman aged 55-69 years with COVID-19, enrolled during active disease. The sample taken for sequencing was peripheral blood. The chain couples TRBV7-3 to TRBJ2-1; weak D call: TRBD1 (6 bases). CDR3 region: CASSTLWERGRTYNEQFF. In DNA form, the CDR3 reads TGTGCCAGCAGCACCTTATGGGAGAGGGGGAGAACTTACAATGAGCAGTTCTTC.